The 21 T cell receptor beta chains in this list originate from one sample, sequenced in a study of T cells in Graves' hyperthyroidism and ophthalmopathy. Amplified TCR beta CDR3 regions came from RNA transcripts. The HTBI primer set was used in a first-round RT-PCR of the TCR CDR3. TCRdb recomputed calls from the multiplex PCR reads with MiXCR, one row per CDR3 protein. The sample lists a few hundred thousand distinct CDR3 sequences, roughly 50% seen once, with more than 7% in the top ten. The sample comprised peripheral blood or thyroid tissue (not recorded which). The receptors here all came from a young woman with Graves' hyperthyroidism.

About this clonotype: A read error may produce the germline difference seen at one junction end. The chain has TRBV15 and TRBJ2-7; no firm D call. Germline values: CDR1 LNHNV, CDR2 YYDKDF (reference sequence). The CDR3 totals 16 residues. CDR3 in DNA: TGTGCCGCCAGCAGCCAAGCACGATCTTTACCGCACGAGCAGTACTTC. Its protein product is CAASSQARSLPHEQYF.

This clonotype was observed at least ten times. The gene calls are TRBV24-1 and TRBJ1-3, with D hard to call. Per germline, CDR1 KGHDR and CDR2 SFDVKD. The CDR3 length is 14 residues. Trimming cost V 9 bases and J 0 bases, with 11 bases left between them. The CDR3 spells CATPGRVSGNTIYF. The CDR3 coding sequence is TGTGCCACCCCAGGACGGGTCTCTGGAAACACCATATATTTT.

With regard to this clonotype: In this CDR3 the conserved last residue, phenylalanine or tryptophan, is missing, so a read error is likely. V is TRBV25-1 and J is TRBJ1-1; TRBD1 matches 7 bases. The V segment lost 5 bases and the J segment 7 bases; nucleotides outside the gene matches: 13. The germline CDR1 and CDR2 sequences are MGHDK and SYGVNS. The CDR3 has 15 amino acids. CDR3 amino acids: CASSSQGGRFGEAFL. The CDR3 DNA is TGTGCCAGCAGTTCTCAGGGGGGAAGGTTTGGTGAAGCTTTCTTA.

The V call is TRBV30, the J call TRBJ1-3; D unresolved. Trimming shortened V by 4 bases and J by 0 bases, and 4 bases separated the two germline ends. Per germline, CDR1 GTSNPN and CDR2 SVGIG (reference sequence). The CDR3 sequence is 12 residues long. CDR3 DNA: TGTGCCTGGAAGAGCTCTGGAAACACCATATATTTT. The encoded protein is CAWKSSGNTIYF.

In its sample, this clonotype was seen many times. The chain joins TRBV29-1 to TRBJ1-1; tentatively, D is TRBD1 (6 bases). The ends were cut back, 4 bases at V and 1 base at J, with 7 bases in the middle. Per the germline V gene, CDR1 is SQVTM and CDR2 is ANQGSEA. The CDR3 covers 12 residues. The CDR3 DNA sequence: TGCAGCGTTGTCAGGGGGAACACTGAAGCTTTCTTT. Its protein product is CSVVRGNTEAFF.

This clonotype was detected many times. The chain has TRBV7-2 and TRBJ1-5; D is possibly TRBD1 (5 bases). The CDR3 is made up of 17 amino acids. The ends were cut back, 3 bases at V and 4 bases at J, with 19 bases in the middle. Germline V gives CDR1 SGHTA, CDR2 FQGNSA. The CDR3, as DNA: TGTGCCAGCAGCTTCATCCGGGGACGCATGTTAAATCAGCCCCAGCATTTT. Protein product: CASSFIRGRMLNQPQHF.

A word on this clonotype: The junction departs from the called germline gene at one end, perhaps through a read error. V is TRBV4-1 and J is TRBJ2-6, with 9 bases aligning to TRBD1. The germline V gene has CDR1 MGHRA and CDR2 YSYEKL. The CDR3 spans 13 residues. The CDR3 is CASSQTGGNVLTF. The CDR3 DNA reads as TGCGCCAGCAGCCAGACAGGGGGCAACGTCCTGACTTTC.

The CDR3 is CSAGRHGPSGWTNYEQYF. Written as DNA, the CDR3 is TGCAGTGCTGGAAGGCACGGCCCATCCGGGTGGACAAACTACGAGCAGTACTTC. The genes are TRBV20-1 and TRBJ2-7, with a weak D call TRBD1 (5 bases). Germline V lookup: CDR1 DFQATT, CDR2 SNEGSKA (reference sequence). This CDR3 comprises 18 residues. The V end was cut by 5 bases, the J end by 3 bases, with 29 bases between.

The table lists this clonotype with a few counts. This chain joins TRBV29-1 and TRBJ2-7; the match to TRBD1 covers 7 bases. The germline CDR1 and CDR2 sequences are SQVTM and ANQGSEA. The CDR3 sequence is 13 residues long. V lost 5 bases, J lost 2 bases, and 6 bases stayed unmatched. CDR3 protein: CSVPWDSTYEQYF. CDR3 sequence (DNA): TGCAGCGTTCCTTGGGACAGCACCTACGAGCAGTACTTC.

The rearrangement uses TRBV5-6 and TRBJ2-7, with a possible D match to TRBD2 (6 bases). V lost 5 bases and J 3 bases, leaving 15 bases between the germline ends. The CDR3 is 14 amino acids. Germline lookup yields CDR1 SGHDT and CDR2 YYEEEE. CDR3 loop: CASRLGTGNYEQYF. In nucleotides, the CDR3 is TGTGCCAGCAGACTGGGGACTGGAAACTACGAGCAGTACTTC.

This clonotype was counted at least ten times. This chain uses TRBV11-2 with TRBJ2-7, with TRBD2 matching 11 bases. V dropped 4 bases and J dropped 12; count of bases not matched to a gene: 11. Looked up from germline, CDR1 is SGHAT and CDR2 is FQNNGV. CDR3 length: 14 amino acids. CDR3 sequence reads: CASSSLAGGLSRYF. DNA for the CDR3: TGTGCCAGCAGCTCTCTAGCGGGAGGCCTAAGTCGGTACTTC.

Remarks on this clonotype: This could be a read error, since a much larger clone is one nucleotide away. The chain uses TRBV10-3 and TRBJ2-5; TRBD1 is a possible D gene (6 bases). There are 16 residues in the CDR3. V lost 5 bases and J 1 base, leaving 17 bases between the germline ends. Germline loops: CDR1 ENHRY, CDR2 SYGVKD. CDR3 in DNA: TGTGCCATCAGTTTAAACCCGGGACATCCCCAAGAGACCCAGTACTTC. This gives the protein CAISLNPGHPQETQYF.

The rearrangement uses TRBV29-1 and TRBJ1-2; D is perhaps TRBD1 (6 bases). This CDR3 spans 14 amino acids. V lost 2 bases and J lost 4, with 14 bases in between. Germline V gives CDR1 SQVTM, CDR2 ANQGSEA. CDR3 DNA: TGCAGCGTTGAATTAACAGGGCGGAGCTATGGCTACACCTTC. Protein: CSVELTGRSYGYTF.

This clonotype occurred many times. This chain joins TRBV3-1 and TRBJ1-1; D uncertain. CDR3 length equals 11 residues. V lost 3 bases and J 8 bases, leaving 7 bases between the germline ends. The V gene's germline CDR1 is LGHDT and CDR2 YNNKEL (reference sequence). The CDR3 DNA is TGTGCCAGCAGCCAGGGGTGGGAAGCTTTCTTT. It yields the protein CASSQGWEAFF.

In its sample, this clonotype was seen many times. The chain carries TRBV11-3 and TRBJ2-5; D remains unclear. The V gene lost 1 base and the J gene lost 4 bases, with 13 bases spanning the gap. The CDR3 consists of 15 residues. Germline CDR1 is SGHNT and CDR2 is YENEEA. CDR3 sequence reads: CASSLVRTVVETQYF. The CDR3 DNA reads as TGTGCCAGCAGCTTAGTGAGGACGGTGGTAGAGACCCAGTACTTC.

This clonotype was counted only a few times. This chain links TRBV2 with TRBJ2-3; D is unclear. The CDR3 has 14 amino acids. The germline V and J ends were trimmed by 6 bases and 0 bases, with 10 bases remaining between them. CDR1 and CDR2 from the germline V gene are SNHLY and FYNNEI. In DNA form, the CDR3 reads TGTGCCAGCAGCATGACCTCTAGCACAGATACGCAGTATTTT. It yields the protein CASSMTSSTDTQYF.

This clonotype was counted a single time. A much larger clone sits a single nucleotide away, making a read error possible. The chain couples TRBV7-3 to TRBJ2-2; 7 nucleotides match TRBD2. In germline, CDR1 is SGHTA, CDR2 FQGTGA. This CDR3 comprises 14 residues. Trimming removed 8 bases from V and 7 bases from J; junction bases left unmatched: 10. CDR3: CASSLRGSNGELFF. Written as DNA, the CDR3 is TGTGCCAGCTCCCTGCGGGGGAGTAACGGGGAGCTGTTTTTT.

The gene calls are TRBV9 and TRBJ2-5; 9 positions agree with TRBD2. The CDR3 has 16 residues. Germline V gene data show CDR1 as SGDLS and CDR2 as YYNGEE. Germline trimming cut 0 bases from V and 4 bases from J; bases unmatched to any gene: 7. The CDR3 coding sequence is TGTGCCAGCAGCGTAGAAGCGGGAGGATTGGGAGAGACCCAGTACTTC. Encoded protein: CASSVEAGGLGETQYF.

As concerns this clonotype: This likely comes from a read error, as the CDR3 has no conserved phenylalanine or tryptophan at its end. The chain recombines TRBV5-1 with TRBJ1-1; a possible D gene is TRBD1 (5 bases). Germline-derived CDR1 and CDR2 are SGHRS and YFSETQ. V lost 0 bases and J lost 5, with 14 bases in between. The CDR3 totals 15 residues. CDR3 loop: CASSLAAGKGTEAFL. The CDR3 DNA reads as TGCGCCAGCAGCTTGGCCGCAGGGAAGGGAACTGAAGCTTTCCTT.

V usage is TRBV20-1 and J usage is TRBJ2-5; 7 bases match TRBD1. The CDR3 contains 15 residues. Germline V lookup: CDR1 DFQATT, CDR2 SNEGSKA (reference sequence). Germline trimming cut 6 bases from V and 5 bases from J; bases unmatched to any gene: 15. The CDR3 coding sequence is TGCAGTGCCAGCAGTAACAGGGGCGTGGATGAGACCCAGTACTTC. Translation: CSASSNRGVDETQYF.

The chain has TRBV9 and TRBJ2-5; tentative D call: TRBD1 (5 bases). CDR1 is SGDLS, CDR2 YYNGEE, per germline. V was clipped by 0 bases and J by 11 bases, with 14 bases between them. The CDR3 extends over 13 amino acids. The CDR3 here is CASSVEGRGSQYF. CDR3 DNA: TGTGCCAGCAGCGTAGAGGGTAGGGGAAGTCAGTACTTC.